Listed here are 27 T cell receptor beta chains from one sample, sequenced in a study of PD-1 blockade in classical Hodgkin lymphoma. TCRdb's copy holds only in-frame clones and misses some; the assay was immunoSEQ multiplex PCR. The table lists roughly 21,000 clones, 75% to 90% of them singletons. Noted time point: cycle 4 day 1 (C4D1), after more than 5 weeks of nivolumab. After autologous stem cell transplantation all patients relapsed, and prior brentuximab vedotin exposure differed between cohorts. This sample comprised peripheral blood mononuclear cells (PBMCs), obtained before the fourth cycle of nivolumab. These receptors were obtained from a human donor with classical Hodgkin lymphoma.

The chain joins TRBV7-9 to TRBJ1-2; D is perhaps TRBD1 (5 bases). Germline CDR1 reads SEHNR; CDR2 reads FQNEAQ (reference sequence). Trimming took 4 bases from V and 4 from J, leaving 19 bases between them. The CDR3 loop spans 16 amino acids. The CDR3 nucleotides read TGTGCCAGCAGCTCCCCCCAAGGGGCAGAAACCTATGGCTACACCTTC. The encoded protein is CASSSPQGAETYGYTF.

CDR3 in DNA: TGTGCCAGCAGCCCGACAGCTTCGAACACTGAAGCTTTCTTT. It is translated as CASSPTASNTEAFF. V is TRBV7-3 and J is TRBJ1-1, with D tentatively TRBD1 (5 bases). V was pared by 5 bases and J by 1 base, with 11 bases between. CDR3 length equals 14 residues. The germline V gene has CDR1 SGHTA and CDR2 FQGTGA.

This clone was seen once. At the DNA level, this CDR3 is encoded by other sequences in the same sample as well. The chain is built from TRBV29-1 and TRBJ2-3; the match to TRBD1 covers 10 bases. This CDR3 region has 14 residues. Per germline, CDR1 SQVTM and CDR2 ANQGSEA. The ends lost 4 bases at V and 4 bases at J; junction bases unmatched: 5. In DNA form, the CDR3 reads TGCAGCGTTGGTGGGACAGGGGTAGCAGATACGCAGTATTTT. Translated: CSVGGTGVADTQYF.

V is TRBV29-1 and J is TRBJ2-1, with 10 bases fitting TRBD2. The CDR3 runs 13 residues. Germline V CDR1 and CDR2: SQVTM, ANQGSEA. The V segment lost 8 bases and the J segment 9 bases; nucleotides outside the gene matches: 10. The CDR3 loop reads CSLLAGSPTEQFF. Written as DNA, the CDR3 is TGCAGCTTACTAGCGGGGAGCCCCACTGAGCAGTTCTTC.

This clone was observed a single time. The chain joins TRBV6-6 to TRBJ1-6, with D tentatively TRBD1 (6 bases). Germline assignment: CDR1 MNHNY and CDR2 SVGAGI (reference sequence). This CDR3 comprises 16 residues. V lost 2 bases to trimming and J lost 10 bases, with 18 bases between them. CDR3 region: CASSYMAPGQNSPLHF. The DNA of the CDR3 is TGTGCCAGCAGTTACATGGCGCCGGGACAAAACTCACCCCTCCACTTT.

This sequence joins TRBV11-3 and TRBJ2-3; 12 bases are a match to TRBD2. With V trimmed by 6 bases and J by 4 bases, 5 bases remained unmatched. Per the germline V gene, CDR1 is SGHNT and CDR2 is YENEEA. The CDR3 runs 15 residues. The CDR3 sequence is CASSPSGRASDTQYF. The DNA of the CDR3 is TGTGCCAGCAGTCCTAGCGGGAGGGCATCAGATACGCAGTATTTT.

The V call is TRBV7-9, the J call TRBJ2-3, with no clear D. V lost 1 base and J 2 bases, leaving 10 bases between the germline ends. The CDR3 runs to 15 residues. In germline, CDR1 is SEHNR, CDR2 FQNEAQ (reference sequence). The CDR3 is CASSLVQAFTDTQYF. CDR3 coding DNA: TGTGCCAGCAGCTTAGTTCAGGCCTTCACAGATACGCAGTATTTT. Complete variable domain (other parts from reference TRBV7-9 and TRBJ2-3): DTGVSQNPRHKITKRGQNVTFRCDPISEHNRLYWYRQTLGQGPEFLTYFQNEAQLEKSRLLSDRFSAERPKGSFSTLEIQRTEQGDSAMYLCASSLVQAFTDTQYFGPGTRLTVL.

DNA of the CDR3: TGTGCCAGCAGCCCTTTACAGGGTGCGTCCTACAATGAGCAGTTCTTC. Translation gives CASSPLQGASYNEQFF. This rearrangement joins TRBV9 to TRBJ2-1; possibly TRBD1 for D (6 bases). V was clipped by 4 bases and J by 1 base, with 15 bases between them. The CDR3 has 16 amino acids. CDR1 SGDLS and CDR2 YYNGEE come from the germline V gene.

The V and J genes are TRBV2 and TRBJ2-5; 10 nucleotides agree with TRBD2. The J call may be in error: the DNA end matches TRBJ2-7 better. Germline V gives CDR1 SNHLY, CDR2 FYNNEI. The length of the CDR3 is 14 residues. CDR3 region: CAGTSGTRTYEQYF. The CDR3 bases are TGTGCCGGCACTAGCGGGACCAGAACCTACGAGCAGTACTTC.

The chain is built from TRBV7-6 and TRBJ2-7; 8 bases fit TRBD2. This CDR3 comprises 15 residues. The V segment lost 8 bases and the J segment 7 bases; nucleotides outside the gene matches: 16. Per the germline V gene, CDR1 is SGHVS and CDR2 is FNYEAQ. CDR3 sequence: CASGRGGSSSEEQYF. In nucleotides, the CDR3 is TGTGCCAGCGGTCGCGGGGGGTCCTCTAGTGAAGAGCAGTACTTC.

The chain is built from TRBV5-4 and TRBJ2-5; 10 nucleotides agree with TRBD1. The CDR3 contains 16 residues. Germline V gene sequence: CDR1 SGHNT, CDR2 YYREEE (reference sequence). The V segment lost 2 bases and the J segment 1 base; nucleotides outside the gene matches: 5. In DNA form, the CDR3 reads TGTGCCAGCAGCTTTTGGGGGACAGGGGCCCAAGAGACCCAGTACTTC. Translated, it gives CASSFWGTGAQETQYF.

Here the CDR3 reads CASSPPRQGGDTQYF. The CDR3 nucleotides are TGTGCCAGCTCACCACCGAGGCAGGGTGGAGATACGCAGTATTTT. This chain links TRBV18 with TRBJ2-3; TRBD1 might be the D (5 bases). Germline V CDR1 and CDR2: KGHSH, LQKENI. Between the trimmed V and J ends, which lost 0 bases and 5 bases, there was a span of 12 bases. The CDR3 runs 15 residues.

This clone was seen a handful of times. The genes are TRBV19 and TRBJ1-2; 8 positions match TRBD1. The germline V gene encodes CDR1 LNHDA and CDR2 SQIVND (reference sequence). The CDR3 has 13 residues. The junction had 3 bases not matched to a gene; V was cut back by 3 bases and J by 6 bases. The CDR3 sequence: CASSIGTGDGYTF. DNA for the CDR3: TGTGCCAGTAGTATCGGGACAGGCGATGGCTACACCTTC.

This chain uses TRBV28 with TRBJ2-2; possible D gene TRBD1, 6 bases. V was cut by 8 bases and J by 2 bases, with 12 bases left in between. Looked up from germline, CDR1 is MDHEN and CDR2 is SYDVKM. The CDR3 totals 14 residues. The CDR3 protein is CASAWTVNTGELFF. CDR3 DNA: TGTGCCAGCGCCTGGACAGTTAACACCGGGGAGCTGTTTTTT. Looking up the rest from reference TRBV28 and TRBJ2-2 gives the full variable domain: DVKVTQSSRYLVKRTGEKVFLECVQDMDHENMFWYRQDPGLGLRLIYFSYDVKMKEKGDIPEGYSVSREKKERFSLILESASTNQTSMYLCASAWTVNTGELFFGEGSRLTVL.

The genes are TRBV28 and TRBJ1-5; no firm D call. Between the trimmed V and J ends, which lost 6 bases and 3 bases, there was a span of 0 bases. CDR3 length equals 10 residues. CDR1 is MDHEN, CDR2 SYDVKM, per germline. CDR3 DNA sequence: TGTGCCAGCAGCAATCAGCCCCAGCATTTT. This codes for CASSNQPQHF.

CDR3 region: CASSEFSVDGLQETQYF. The CDR3 DNA reads as TGTGCCAGCAGTGAATTTAGTGTGGACGGACTTCAAGAGACCCAGTACTTC. The J gene is TRBJ2-5, the V gene TRBV25-1; possible D gene TRBD2, 5 bases. CDR3 length: 17 residues. Germline-derived CDR1 and CDR2 are MGHDK and SYGVNS. The V gene lost 1 base and the J gene lost 2 bases, with 17 bases spanning the gap.

Remarks on this clone: Other nucleotide sequences in the sample specify the same CDR3. J is TRBJ2-1 and V is TRBV29-1, with 7 positions matching TRBD2. Unmatched junction bases numbered 9, after V lost 7 bases and J lost 0 bases. In germline, CDR1 is SQVTM, CDR2 ANQGSEA. This CDR3 spans 15 amino acids. This CDR3 reads CSAGSGGVSYNEQFF. CDR3 in DNA: TGCAGCGCTGGCTCTGGGGGGGTCTCCTACAATGAGCAGTTCTTC.

The chain carries TRBV19 and TRBJ1-1, with a possible D match to TRBD1 (6 bases). V was trimmed by 5 bases and J by 0 bases, leaving 22 bases between them. Per the germline V gene, CDR1 is LNHDA and CDR2 is SQIVND (reference sequence). The CDR3 loop spans 18 amino acids. CDR3 region: CASSVHPGATYMNTEAFF. CDR3 in DNA: TGTGCCAGTAGTGTGCACCCGGGGGCTACCTACATGAACACTGAAGCTTTCTTT.

This chain links TRBV18 with TRBJ1-6; 7 bases align to TRBD1. Trimming removed 3 bases from V and 0 bases from J; junction bases left unmatched: 2. CDR1 is KGHSH and CDR2 is LQKENI in the germline V gene. This CDR3 comprises 16 residues. The CDR3 sequence: CASSPGQSSYNSPLHF. CDR3 nucleotide sequence: TGTGCCAGCTCACCGGGACAGAGCTCCTATAATTCACCCCTCCACTTT.

The V gene is TRBV4-3, the J gene TRBJ2-2; no reliable D call. V was clipped by 1 base and J by 5 bases, with 8 bases between them. This CDR3 spans 14 amino acids. Germline V gene data show CDR1 as LGHNA and CDR2 as YSLEER. The CDR3 protein is CASSQVLGTGELFF. DNA for the CDR3: TGCGCCAGCAGCCAAGTACTTGGGACCGGGGAGCTGTTTTTT.

The V and J genes are TRBV5-4 and TRBJ2-3; 8 bases agree with TRBD1. This CDR3 has 16 amino acids. Trimming cost V 1 base and J 1 base; bases outside gene matches: 5. CDR1 and CDR2 from the germline V gene are SGHNT and YYREEE (reference sequence). The CDR3, as DNA: TGTGCCAGCAGCTTGTCATCGACAGGGGGCACAGATACGCAGTATTTT. It translates to CASSLSSTGGTDTQYF.

The V call is TRBV7-8, the J call TRBJ1-6, with TRBD1 as a possible D gene (6 bases). The CDR3 loop spans 16 amino acids. V was cut by 2 bases and J by 8 bases, with 16 bases left in between. Germline CDR1 SGHVS, CDR2 FQNEAQ. CDR3 DNA: TGTGCCAGCAGCTTAAGAAGGACAGCCAGGGATTCACCCCTCCACTTT. It specifies CASSLRRTARDSPLHF.

The chain couples TRBV12-1 to TRBJ2-1. TRBV12-1 is labeled a pseudogene. CDR3 length equals 16 residues. The CDR3 reads CASSFASGPEYNEQFF. The CDR3 region has the DNA TGTGCCAGCAGCTTTGCCTCGGGACCGGAATACAATGAGCAGTTCTTC.

The chain employs TRBV5-4 and TRBJ2-7; D is unclear. From germline, CDR1 is SGHNT and CDR2 YYREEE (reference sequence). Trimming left V 4 bases short and J 2 bases short, with 4 bases between. CDR3 length: 11 amino acids. The CDR3 nucleotides are TGTGCCAGCAGCGCCGCCTACGAGCAGTACTTC. Translating gives CASSAAYEQYF.

The CDR3 DNA follows: TGCGCCAGCAGCCAAGACTTGAACACTGAAGCTTTCTTT. This gives the protein CASSQDLNTEAFF. The chain is built from TRBV4-3 and TRBJ1-1; D gene unclear. Germline V lookup: CDR1 LGHNA, CDR2 YSLEER. This CDR3 is 13 amino acids long. V was shortened by 0 bases and J by 0 bases, with 2 bases between the two germline ends.

The J gene is TRBJ2-1, the V gene TRBV18; 7 bases align to TRBD1. CDR3 length: 15 residues. Germline V gene lookup returns CDR1 KGHSH and CDR2 LQKENI. J was trimmed by 3 bases and V by 5 bases; bases with no gene match: 7. The CDR3 DNA reads TGTGCCAGCTCAGCACAGGGGACCCTCTACAATGAGCAGTTCTTC. It yields the protein CASSAQGTLYNEQFF. Based on the CDR3 plus reference TRBV18 and TRBJ2-1, the full variable domain is NAGVMQNPRHLVRRRGQEARLRCSPMKGHSHVYWYRQLPEEGLKFMVYLQKENIIDESGMPKERFSAEFPKEGPSILRIQQVVRGDSAAYFCASSAQGTLYNEQFFGPGTRLTVL.

This chain joins TRBV7-6 and TRBJ2-5; the match to TRBD2 covers 8 bases. The V segment lost 5 bases and the J segment 3 bases; nucleotides outside the gene matches: 8. CDR3 length: 15 amino acids. Germline V gene data show CDR1 as SGHVS and CDR2 as FNYEAQ. The CDR3, as DNA: TGTGCCAGCAGCCCCTGGACTAGCATGGAAGAGACCCAGTACTTC. It yields the protein CASSPWTSMEETQYF.